The 29 T cell receptor beta chains presented below share a single source sample, sequenced in a study of T cells after yellow fever vaccination. MiXCR was run by TCRdb on the 5' RACE reads, yielding one entry per CDR3 protein. Among under 550,000 distinct CDR3 sequences listed, 20% to 25% were seen once. The sequenced sample was PBMCs, obtained roughly 20 days after the first yellow fever vaccination. The receptors come from a young man who received the YFV17D yellow fever vaccine.

The chain joins TRBV7-2 to TRBJ2-5; TRBD1 agrees at 8 bases. V lost 4 bases to trimming and J lost 3 bases; unmatched junction nucleotides: 7. This CDR3 has 15 residues. Per the germline V gene, CDR1 is SGHTA and CDR2 is FQGNSA. Here the CDR3 DNA reads TGTGCCAGCAGCTCGCAGGGGGCAGGAAAAGAGACCCAGTACTTC. Translating gives CASSSQGAGKETQYF.

V usage is TRBV5-1 and J usage is TRBJ2-7; 14 bases fit TRBD2. V was clipped by 4 bases and J by 2 bases; unmatched bases: 5. Germline values: CDR1 SGHRS, CDR2 YFSETQ. This CDR3 region has 16 residues. The CDR3 is CASSPGLAGATYEQYV. CDR3 DNA sequence: TGCGCCAGCAGCCCGGGACTAGCGGGGGCCACCTACGAGCAGTACGTC.

This clonotype was recorded a few times. The V and J genes are TRBV6-2 or TRBV6-3 and TRBJ2-2; 9 positions agree with TRBD2. Per germline, CDR1 MNHEY and CDR2 SVGEGT. The length of the CDR3 is 16 residues. V lost 6 bases and J lost 3; bases outside the gene matches: 8. The CDR3 DNA is TGTGCCAGCAGCGGTCCTAGCGGGATATACACCGGGGAGCTGTTTTTT. The encoded protein is CASSGPSGIYTGELFF.

This clonotype was recorded a few times. The CDR3, as DNA: TGTGCCAGTAGAATTTCGACGGGGGGCCTCTATGGCTACACCTTC. It yields the protein CASRISTGGLYGYTF. The V call is TRBV19, the J call TRBJ1-2, with a tentative D call TRBD1 (6 bases). Germline V lookup: CDR1 LNHDA, CDR2 SQIVND (reference sequence). CDR3 length: 15 amino acids. Trimming left V 6 bases short and J 4 bases short, with 18 bases between.

This clonotype turned up a few times. In DNA, the CDR3 is TGTGCCAGCAGCCAAGTCCCAGCGGCCGAAGCTTTCTTT. This sequence encodes CASSQVPAAEAFF. The rearrangement joins TRBV4-2 to TRBJ1-1; D unresolved. The CDR3 runs to 13 residues. Trimming cost V 1 base and J 8 bases, with 11 bases left between them. Looked up from germline, CDR1 is LGHNA and CDR2 is YNFKEQ.

The chain couples TRBV7-2 to TRBJ2-7; 13 bases line up with TRBD2. Germline-derived CDR1 and CDR2 are SGHTA and FQGNSA. J gave up 5 bases and V 5 bases, and 6 bases lay outside the gene matches. The CDR3 has 15 amino acids. The CDR3 here is CASSPGLAGINEQYF. In DNA form, the CDR3 reads TGTGCCAGCAGCCCGGGACTAGCGGGAATCAACGAGCAGTACTTC.

The chain has TRBV30 and TRBJ2-1; 8 bases fit TRBD1. This CDR3 spans 13 amino acids. The V gene's germline CDR1 is GTSNPN and CDR2 SVGIG (reference sequence). V lost 5 bases and J lost 7; bases outside the gene matches: 7. CDR3 DNA sequence: TGTGCCTGGGAGGGACAGGTTTTTAATGAGCAGTTCTTC. Encoded protein: CAWEGQVFNEQFF.

The V call is TRBV11-2, the J call TRBJ2-3; D is ambiguous. This CDR3 region has 15 residues. V was shortened by 0 bases and J by 1 base, with 8 bases between the two germline ends. Germline V lookup: CDR1 SGHAT, CDR2 FQNNGV. The CDR3 reads CASSLDRFGTDTQYF. As DNA, the CDR3 is TGTGCCAGCAGCTTAGATAGGTTCGGCACAGATACGCAGTATTTT.

The CDR3 DNA reads TGTGCCACCAGCAGGAACGGGGGGGCCGACACCGGGGAGCTGTTTTTT. Translated: CATSRNGGADTGELFF. The chain links TRBV15 to TRBJ2-2, with 8 bases that match TRBD2. Germline V gene data show CDR1 as LNHNV and CDR2 as YYDKDF (reference sequence). V was clipped by 3 bases and J by 3 bases; unmatched bases: 6. The CDR3 consists of 16 residues.

This chain connects TRBV12-3 or TRBV12-4 to TRBJ1-2, with D unresolved. Trimming pared 3 bases from V and 4 bases from J, leaving 3 bases between. The CDR3 runs 11 residues. This chain's CDR3 is CASSFLYGYTF. Written as DNA, the CDR3 is TGTGCCAGCAGTTTTCTCTATGGCTACACCTTC.

DNA for the CDR3: TGTGCCAGCAGAGAAATCAGGGGGGACACTGAAGCTTTCTTT. It yields the protein CASREIRGDTEAFF. The V and J genes are TRBV7-7 and TRBJ1-1; 7 nucleotides match TRBD1. Germline V lookup: CDR1 SSHAT, CDR2 FNYEAQ (reference sequence). The CDR3 totals 14 residues. The ends lost 6 bases at V and 3 bases at J; junction bases unmatched: 7.

This clonotype was observed a handful of times. The chain combines TRBV7-2 with TRBJ2-5; D is tentatively TRBD1 or TRBD2 (7 bases each). The germline V and J ends were trimmed by 0 bases and 5 bases, with 19 bases remaining between them. Germline CDR1 is SGHTA and CDR2 is FQGNSA. The CDR3 has 17 residues. The CDR3 nucleotides are TGTGCCAGCAGCTTAGCGCTATGGGCAGGGGGGGTGGAGACCCAGTACTTC. Protein product: CASSLALWAGGVETQYF.

This CDR3 reads CSARDRRPGVETQYF. CDR3 in DNA: TGCAGTGCTAGAGATCGGCGTCCCGGGGTGGAGACCCAGTACTTC. The chain combines TRBV20-1 with TRBJ2-5; tentatively, D is TRBD2 (5 bases). Trimming pared 0 bases from V and 5 bases from J, leaving 16 bases between. The CDR3 length is 15 residues. In germline, CDR1 is DFQATT, CDR2 SNEGSKA (reference sequence).

The CDR3, as DNA: TGCAGCGTTGAATTTTTCGGGCAGTTCTTC. It is translated as CSVEFFGQFF. The gene calls are TRBV29-1 and TRBJ2-1; D ambiguous. The CDR3 covers 10 residues. Per germline, CDR1 SQVTM and CDR2 ANQGSEA. Trimming removed 2 bases at V and 12 bases at J, with 8 bases between.

This clonotype was seen only a few times. This chain uses TRBV20-1 with TRBJ2-1; D gene ambiguous. Per germline, CDR1 DFQATT and CDR2 SNEGSKA (reference sequence). Trimming pared 6 bases from V and 5 bases from J, leaving 17 bases between. There are 14 residues in the CDR3. The CDR3 DNA reads TGCAGTGCCCACCCCCCTAGGGATAACAATGAGCAGTTCTTC. This encodes CSAHPPRDNNEQFF.

The chain carries TRBV27 and TRBJ2-1, with TRBD2 matching 11 bases. V was clipped by 4 bases and J by 8 bases; unmatched bases: 7. From germline, CDR1 is MNHEY and CDR2 SMNVEV (reference sequence). This CDR3 region has 15 residues. CDR3 loop: CASSSLAGGIDEQFF. CDR3 DNA: TGTGCCAGCAGTTCCTTAGCGGGGGGGATCGATGAGCAGTTCTTC.

The chain combines TRBV4-1 with TRBJ2-7, with D perhaps TRBD2 (6 bases). Germline V gives CDR1 MGHRA, CDR2 YSYEKL. The CDR3 contains 16 residues. V was shortened by 0 bases and J by 3 bases, with 15 bases between the two germline ends. The CDR3, as DNA: TGCGCCAGCAGCCAAGAGTCGGGAGAGACCCTCTACGAGCAGTACTTC. This translates into CASSQESGETLYEQYF.

This clonotype has more than one count but fewer than ten. The rearrangement joins TRBV7-3 to TRBJ2-2; D is ambiguous. The germline gives CDR1 SGHTA, CDR2 FQGTGA. This CDR3 is 15 amino acids long. Between the trimmed V and J ends, which lost 0 bases and 7 bases, there was a span of 12 bases. Here the CDR3 DNA reads TGTGCCAGCAGCTTAACGTTAAGGGCCGGCGGGGAGCTGTTTTTT. It yields the protein CASSLTLRAGGELFF. Supplemented by reference TRBV7-3 and TRBJ2-2, the full variable domain reads GAGVSQTPSNKVTEKGKYVELRCDPISGHTALYWYRQSLGQGPEFLIYFQGTGAADDSGLPNDRFFAVRPEGSVSTLKIQRTERGDSAVYLCASSLTLRAGGELFFGEGSRLTVL.

The chain links TRBV19 to TRBJ2-3; no clear D gene. Germline V lookup: CDR1 LNHDA, CDR2 SQIVND (reference sequence). The V end was cut by 1 base, the J end by 5 bases, with 10 bases between. This CDR3 has 14 amino acids. The CDR3 DNA reads TGTGCCAGTAGTATAGGGACCCTCCAAGATACGCAGTATTTT. It specifies CASSIGTLQDTQYF.

The J gene is TRBJ2-3, the V gene TRBV7-9, with D uncertain. V lost 5 bases and J 4 bases, leaving 22 bases between the germline ends. CDR1 and CDR2 (germline): SEHNR, FQNEAQ (reference sequence). The CDR3 is 17 amino acids. This chain's CDR3 is CASSLRATRIQADTQYF. The CDR3, as DNA: TGTGCCAGCAGCCTCCGGGCCACACGAATCCAAGCAGATACGCAGTATTTT.

V usage is TRBV6-1 and J usage is TRBJ2-5, with TRBD1 as a possible D gene (5 bases). Trimming cost V 8 bases and J 7 bases, with 23 bases left between them. CDR1 and CDR2 from the germline V gene are MNHNS and SASEGT. CDR3 length: 15 amino acids. CDR3 region: CASGPTALVNWTQYF. The CDR3 nucleotides are TGTGCCAGCGGCCCGACAGCCCTGGTTAATTGGACCCAGTACTTC.

V gene TRBV4-1 combines with J gene TRBJ2-7; tentative D call: TRBD2 (7 bases). The germline V gene encodes CDR1 MGHRA and CDR2 YSYEKL. This CDR3 comprises 16 residues. Trimming took 0 bases from V and 2 from J, leaving 14 bases between them. The CDR3: CASSQEGGGKPYEQYF. DNA of the CDR3: TGCGCCAGCAGCCAAGAGGGAGGGGGGAAACCCTACGAGCAGTACTTC.

The V gene is TRBV5-1, the J gene TRBJ1-5; D unclear. Trimming removed 0 bases from V and 2 bases from J, with 9 bases in between. The CDR3 is made up of 15 amino acids. Germline assignment: CDR1 SGHRS and CDR2 YFSETQ. CDR3 in amino acids: CASSLDGGGNQPQHF. CDR3 in DNA: TGCGCCAGCAGCTTGGACGGCGGAGGCAATCAGCCCCAGCATTTT. Looking up the rest from reference TRBV5-1 and TRBJ1-5 gives the full variable domain: KAGVTQTPRYLIKTRGQQVTLSCSPISGHRSVSWYQQTPGQGLQFLFEYFSETQRNKGNFPGRFSGRQFSNSRSEMNVSTLELGDSALYLCASSLDGGGNQPQHFGDGTRLSIL.

This clonotype turned up a few times. V usage is TRBV24-1 and J usage is TRBJ2-1; 8 positions agree with TRBD1. CDR1 is KGHDR, CDR2 SFDVKD, per germline. J gave up 10 bases and V 7 bases, and 8 bases lay outside the gene matches. The CDR3 length is 13 residues. DNA of the CDR3: TGTGCCACCAGAGGCAGGGGGCCTGACGAGCAGTTCTTC. It codes for CATRGRGPDEQFF.

The table lists this clonotype with a few counts. This chain connects TRBV4-3 to TRBJ2-2; TRBD2 aligns across 10 bases. Germline V gene sequence: CDR1 LGHNA, CDR2 YSLEER. This CDR3 has 18 amino acids. The J segment lost 8 bases and the V segment lost 0 bases, leaving 12 bases of the junction unmatched. The CDR3 sequence: CASSQEKRGGFLSGELFF. Written as DNA, the CDR3 is TGCGCCAGCAGCCAAGAAAAGCGGGGGGGCTTCTTGTCGGGGGAGCTGTTTTTT.

A note on this clonotype: The junction and the germline gene differ at one end; a read error may be behind it. V is TRBV28 and J is TRBJ2-5; D ambiguous. Germline lookup yields CDR1 MDHEN and CDR2 SYDVKM. The CDR3 contains 12 residues. The CDR3: CASRPDSRKVFF. In DNA form, the CDR3 reads TGTGCCAGCAGACCCGACTCCCGGAAAGTCTTCTTC.

A few counts support this clonotype. The chain combines TRBV24-1 with TRBJ1-5; 7 bases are shared with TRBD1. Trimming at V came to 5 bases and at J to 5 bases, leaving 11 bases not matched to a gene. The CDR3 loop spans 16 amino acids. CDR1 and CDR2 from the germline V gene are KGHDR and SFDVKD. For the CDR3, the DNA is TGTGCCACCAGTGTCGGGTCGGCAGGGGGTTATCAGCCCCAGCATTTT. Translating it yields CATSVGSAGGYQPQHF.

This clonotype was picked up a small number of times. The chain employs TRBV9 and TRBJ2-3; D gene unclear. CDR3 length equals 18 residues. The germline V and J ends were trimmed by 3 bases and 0 bases, with 20 bases remaining between them. Germline V gene lookup returns CDR1 SGDLS and CDR2 YYNGEE. CDR3 amino acids: CASSAHGSQSSSTDTQYF. In nucleotides, the CDR3 is TGTGCCAGCAGCGCACACGGAAGTCAGTCTAGTAGCACAGATACGCAGTATTTT.

This clonotype has a handful of counts. V usage is TRBV16 and J usage is TRBJ2-7; 9 bases fit TRBD1. In germline, CDR1 is KGHSY, CDR2 FQNENV. Unmatched junction bases numbered 2, after V lost 2 bases and J lost 6 bases. This CDR3 region has 13 residues. The CDR3 DNA reads as TGTGCCAGCAGCCAAGGACAGGGGATCGAGCAGTACTTC. The encoded protein is CASSQGQGIEQYF.